Reported below is one TCR beta chain. It was with 60 Vbeta and 13 Jbeta primers that the PCR ran. The table came from immunoSEQ multiplex PCR; TCRdb's copy has only in-frame clones and leaves some out. The sample lists over 150,000 clones, approximately 79% occurring once. The sample originates from a study of cytomegalovirus exposure and HLA in healthy donors. V lost 2 bases and J 6 bases, leaving 10 bases between the germline ends. In germline, CDR1 is SGHDN, CDR2 FVKESK. The CDR3 is 14 residues long. Sequencing used PBMCs. The receptor was isolated from a girl aged 10 to 17 in good health and CMV-seropositive. The chain is built from TRBV14 and TRBJ2-2; perhaps TRBD2 as D (6 bases). CDR3 in DNA: TGTGCCAGCAGCCAACTTGGGGAGGCCGGGGAGCTGTTTTTT. Translating it yields CASSQLGEAGELFF.